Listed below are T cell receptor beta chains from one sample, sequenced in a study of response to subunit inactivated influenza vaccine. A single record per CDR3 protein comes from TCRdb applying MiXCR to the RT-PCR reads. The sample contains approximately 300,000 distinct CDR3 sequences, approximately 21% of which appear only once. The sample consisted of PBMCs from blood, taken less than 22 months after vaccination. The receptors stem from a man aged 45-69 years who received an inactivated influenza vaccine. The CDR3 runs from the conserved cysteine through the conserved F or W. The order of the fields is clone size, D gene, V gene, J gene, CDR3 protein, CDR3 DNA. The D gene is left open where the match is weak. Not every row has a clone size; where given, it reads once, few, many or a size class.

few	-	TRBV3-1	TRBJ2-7	CASSQGPSLGDEQYF	TGTGCCAGCAGCCAAGGGCCGAGTTTGGGGGACGAGCAGTACTTC
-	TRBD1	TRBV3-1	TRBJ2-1	CASSQDPGGRYNEQFF	TGTGCCAGCAGCCAAGATCCAGGGGGAAGGTACAATGAGCAGTTCTTC
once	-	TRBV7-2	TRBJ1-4	CASSRVDSPGKLFF	TGTGCCAGCAGCCGTGTAGACTCCCCGGGGAAACTGTTTTTT
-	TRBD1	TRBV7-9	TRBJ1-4	CASRPNTGGSNEKLFF	TGTGCCAGCAGGCCGAACACAGGGGGCTCTAATGAAAAACTGTTTTTT
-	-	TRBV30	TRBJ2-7	CAWSVTAYEQYF	TGTGCCTGGAGTGTTACGGCCTACGAGCAGTACTTC
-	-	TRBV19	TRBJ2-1	CASSMNQVGEQFF	TGTGCCAGTAGTATGAATCAGGTTGGCGAGCAGTTCTTC
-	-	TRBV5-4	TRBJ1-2	CASSLDRERYGYTF	TGTGCCAGCAGCTTGGACAGGGAAAGATATGGCTACACCTTC
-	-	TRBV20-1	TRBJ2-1	CSATLGLPSFTSSYNEQFF	TGCAGTGCTACCCTTGGGCTCCCTAGTTTCACGAGCTCCTACAATGAGCAGTTCTTC
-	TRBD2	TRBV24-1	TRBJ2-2	CATSDTSGGNTGELFF	TGTGCCACCAGTGATACTAGCGGAGGAAACACCGGGGAGCTGTTTTTT
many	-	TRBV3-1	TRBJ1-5	CASSQDLNQPQHF	TGTGCCAGCAGCCAAGACCTCAATCAGCCCCAGCATTTT
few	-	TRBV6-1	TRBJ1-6	CASSPSAVWRNSPLHF	TGTGCCAGCAGCCCCTCCGCAGTCTGGCGGAATTCACCCCTCCACTTT
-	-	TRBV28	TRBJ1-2	CASSLLALSSSGYTF	-
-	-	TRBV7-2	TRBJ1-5	CASSLDMNMDQPQHF	TGTGCCAGCAGCTTAGACATGAACATGGATCAGCCCCAGCATTTT
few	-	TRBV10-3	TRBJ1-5	CAISPDAASNQPQHF	TGTGCCATCAGTCCTGACGCCGCCAGCAATCAGCCCCAGCATTTT
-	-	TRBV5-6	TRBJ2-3	CASSLRAGSTDTQYF	TGTGCCAGCAGCTTGAGAGCGGGTAGTACAGATACGCAGTATTTT
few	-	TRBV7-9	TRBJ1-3	CASSSRQYGNTIYF	TGTGCCAGCAGCTCCAGACAGTACGGAAACACCATATATTTT
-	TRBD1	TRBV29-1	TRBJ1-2	CSVEQGVDYGYTF	TGCAGCGTTGAACAGGGGGTCGACTATGGCTACACCTTC
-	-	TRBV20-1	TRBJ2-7	CSAMGAREQYF	TGCAGTGCTATGGGGGCGAGGGAGCAGTACTTC
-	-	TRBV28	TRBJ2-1	CASSPPLSGNEQFF	TGTGCCAGCAGCCCACCCTTATCGGGAAATGAGCAGTTCTTC
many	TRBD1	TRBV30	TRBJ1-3	CAWTGGRTYSGNTIYF	TGTGCCTGGACAGGGGGCCGCACATACTCTGGAAACACCATATATTTT
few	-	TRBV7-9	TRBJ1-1	CASSFNRVMNTEAFF	TGTGCCAGCAGCTTCAACAGGGTAATGAACACTGAAGCTTTCTTT
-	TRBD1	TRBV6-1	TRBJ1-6	CASIRGTGYNSPLHF	TGTGCCAGCATCCGAGGGACAGGGTATAATTCACCCCTCCACTTT
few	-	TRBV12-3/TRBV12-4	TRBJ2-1	CASTLDTTHDEQFF	TGTGCCAGCACTTTGGACACAACCCATGATGAGCAGTTCTTC
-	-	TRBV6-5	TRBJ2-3	CASSYARGTQYF	TGTGCCAGCAGTTACGCACGGGGTACGCAGTATTTT
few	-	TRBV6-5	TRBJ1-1	CASSYRRVNPPEAFF	TGTGCCAGCAGTTACCGGAGGGTGAACCCGCCTGAAGCTTTCTTT
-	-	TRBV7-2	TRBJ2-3	CASSLVGDWNTDTQYF	TGTGCCAGCAGCTTAGTTGGCGACTGGAACACAGATACGCAGTATTTT
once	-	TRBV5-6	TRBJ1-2	CASSLSGWVNYGYTF	TGTGCCAGCAGCTTGTCGGGCTGGGTTAACTATGGCTACACCTTC
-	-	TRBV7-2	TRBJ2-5	CASSLVRQETQYF	TGTGCCAGCAGCTTAGTCAGGCAAGAGACCCAGTACTTC
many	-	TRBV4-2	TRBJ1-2	CASSPDSWTHGYTF	TGTGCCAGCAGCCCTGACTCCTGGACCCATGGCTACACCTTC
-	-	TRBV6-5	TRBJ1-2	CASSYSGVQPGSYGYTF	TGTGCCAGCAGTTACTCCGGGGTCCAGCCGGGCTCCTATGGCTACACCTTC
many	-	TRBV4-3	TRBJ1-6	CASSQETGPGHNSPLHF	TGCGCCAGCAGCCAAGAAACAGGGCCGGGTCATAATTCACCCCTCCACTTT
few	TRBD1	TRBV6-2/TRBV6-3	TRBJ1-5	CASSYPGTGLSNQPQHF	TGTGCCAGCAGTTACCCCGGGACAGGTCTAAGCAATCAGCCCCAGCATTTT
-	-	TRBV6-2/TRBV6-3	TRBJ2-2	CASSSERRDTGELFF	TGTGCCAGCAGTTCGGAGCGGAGGGACACCGGGGAGCTGTTTTTT
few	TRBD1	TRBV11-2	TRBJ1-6	CASSLVGGDRASPLHF	TGTGCCAGCAGCTTAGTAGGGGGGGACAGGGCATCACCCCTCCACTTT
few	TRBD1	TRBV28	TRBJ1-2	CASSLWTGGISGYTF	TGTGCCAGCAGTTTATGGACAGGGGGAATCAGTGGCTACACCTTC
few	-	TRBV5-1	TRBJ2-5	CASSTGQETQYF	TGCGCCAGCAGCACAGGACAAGAGACCCAGTACTTC
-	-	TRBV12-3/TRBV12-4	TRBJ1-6	CASSFGNDKSSYNSPLHF	TGTGCCAGCAGTTTCGGGAATGATAAAAGCTCCTATAATTCACCCCTCCACTTT
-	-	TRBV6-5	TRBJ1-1	CASSYVKNTEAFF	TGTGCCAGCAGTTACGTGAAGAACACTGAAGCTTTCTTT
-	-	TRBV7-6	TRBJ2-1	CASSPARGSGGNEQFF	TGTGCCAGCAGCCCAGCGCGGGGCTCCGGGGGCAATGAGCAGTTCTTC
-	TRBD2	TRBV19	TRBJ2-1	CASSIPSSCRVAGDEQFF	TGTGCCAGTAGTATTCCCTCCTCATGTCGGGTGGCGGGAGATGAGCAGTTCTTC
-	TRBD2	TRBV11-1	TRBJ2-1	CASSLPGLAAAGEQFF	TGTGCCAGCAGCCTCCCCGGACTAGCGGCCGCGGGTGAGCAGTTCTTC
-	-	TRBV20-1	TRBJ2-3	CSANGHFINTDTQYF	TGCAGTGCTAACGGGCACTTTATCAACACAGATACGCAGTATTTT
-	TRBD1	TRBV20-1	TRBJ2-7	CSARRDSPSGEQYF	TGCAGTGCTAGACGGGACAGCCCTTCGGGCGAGCAGTACTTC